This T cell receptor (beta chain) was identified during a study of cytomegalovirus exposure and HLA in healthy donors. This CDR3 has 13 residues. V shed 6 bases and J shed 1 base, with 4 bases lying between them. Germline V gene data show CDR1 as SGHDN and CDR2 as FVKESK. The PCR contained 60 Vbeta and 13 Jbeta primers. Assay: immunoSEQ multiplex PCR; the TCRdb copy retains only in-frame clones and omits some. Here the sample spans some 170,000 clones, over 60% being singletons. The sequenced sample consisted of PBMCs. V usage is TRBV14 and J usage is TRBJ2-6; the D is unclear. This clonotype originated in a man aged 40-55 years in good health and CMV-seropositive. As DNA, the CDR3 is TGTGCCAGCAGTTATTCTGGGGCCAACGTCCTGACTTTC. Its protein product is CASSYSGANVLTF.